Listed below are T cell receptor beta chains from one sample, sequenced in a study of tumor-infiltrating lymphocytes in primary liver carcinoma. Each CDR3 protein is one row after TCRdb ran MiXCR on the multiplex PCR reads. The table records some 200,000 distinct CDR3 sequences, 65% of them present only once. Sequencing used peripheral blood. These receptors were collected from a woman aged 60-70 years with primary liver carcinoma and hepatitis B virus infection. Both conserved end residues are part of each CDR3. The order of the fields is D gene, V gene, clone size, J gene, CDR3 DNA, CDR3 protein. A D gene is named only where the DNA matches it firmly. Some rows have no size entry. The others give once, few or many, or a class for an expanded clone.

TRBD1,TRBV12-3/TRBV12-4,NA,TRBJ1-1,TGTGCCAGCAGCACAGGACAGGGGGCCAACTGGTCTTTTCGAGCTTTCTTT,CASSTGQGANWSFRAFF
NA,TRBV4-1,many,TRBJ2-7,TGCGCCAGCAGCCCCTCGGGACGGCCCTACGAGCAGTACTTC,CASSPSGRPYEQYF
NA,TRBV11-2,NA,TRBJ2-3,TGTGTCAGCATCCCCGAATTGGGGGCAGATACGCAGTATTTT,CVSIPELGADTQYF
NA,TRBV4-2,NA,TRBJ1-1,TGTGCCGGCAGCCAGGACAGAGGCCGCGACACTGAAGCTTTCTTT,CAGSQDRGRDTEAFF
TRBD2,TRBV12-3/TRBV12-4,many,TRBJ2-7,TGTGCCAGCAGTTTCCCAGCTAGCGGATCCTACGAGCAGTACTTC,CASSFPASGSYEQYF
TRBD1,TRBV7-9,NA,TRBJ1-2,TGTGCCAGCAGGCCACCGGGACAGGGGGCGCTTGGCCATGGCTACACCTTC,CASRPPGQGALGHGYTF
TRBD1,TRBV13,NA,TRBJ2-7,TGTGCCAGCAGCTTACCGATAGGGGGCGTTGACTACGAGCAGTACTTC,CASSLPIGGVDYEQYF
TRBD1,TRBV20-1,once,TRBJ2-7,TGCAGTGCTCTTGAAGGGACAGGGGCGACGGGGGAGCAGTACTTC,CSALEGTGATGEQYF
NA,TRBV29-1,many,TRBJ1-1,TGCAGCGTTAATGGGGGTGAGACTGAAGCTTTCTTT,CSVNGGETEAFF
TRBD2,TRBV28,NA,TRBJ2-1,TGTGCCAGCCAGGGACTAGCGGGAGGTTCCCTCTCCTACAATGAGCAGTTCTTC,CASQGLAGGSLSYNEQFF
NA,TRBV29-1,NA,TRBJ2-1,TGCAGCGTTGCGAGGCCCTCCTACAATGAGCAGTTCTTC,CSVARPSYNEQFF
NA,TRBV6-5,NA,TRBJ1-1,TGTGCCAGCAGTCTTCGGGAGGGCCCGAGCACTGAAGCTTTCTTT,CASSLREGPSTEAFF
TRBD2,TRBV5-1,few,TRBJ2-1,TGCGCCAGCAGCCCAACCCGGACTAGCGGGATGTCTAGGGGTGAGCAGTTCTTC,CASSPTRTSGMSRGEQFF
NA,TRBV6-5,NA,TRBJ1-1,TGTGCCAGCAGTCACTCGCGGGGGAACACTGAAGCTTCCTTT,CASSHSRGNTEASF
NA,TRBV28,NA,TRBJ1-5,TGTGCCAGCAGTCCGGCCCTACAGAGGGTGTTGGATCAGCCCCAGCATTTT,CASSPALQRVLDQPQHF
NA,TRBV5-1,once,TRBJ2-3,TGCGCCAGCAGCTTGGCCGCGGCGTCCACAGATACGCAGTATTTT,CASSLAAASTDTQYF
NA,TRBV5-4,NA,TRBJ1-5,TGTGCCAGCAGCTACGGCGGGTCGGTAAGCAATCAGCCCCAGCATTTT,CASSYGGSVSNQPQHF
NA,TRBV30,NA,TRBJ1-5,TGTGCCTGGAGTGTCGACTGGGGGGGCAATCAGCCCCAGCATTTT,CAWSVDWGGNQPQHF
TRBD2,TRBV11-2,NA,TRBJ2-7,TGTGACAGCAGCTCGTGGGAGGGCCTGAGCTCCTACGAGCAGTACTTC,CDSSSWEGLSSYEQYF
NA,TRBV12-3/TRBV12-4,NA,TRBJ1-1,TGTACCAGCAGTTTAGTCAACACTGTAGCTTTCTTT,CTSSLVNTVAFF
NA,TRBV11-3,NA,TRBJ2-5,TGTGCCAGCGGCCCTGCCCTAGTCCCATCCTTCCAAGAGACCCAGTACTTC,CASGPALVPSFQETQYF
NA,TRBV6-5,few,TRBJ2-7,TGTGCCAGCAGTTACAGGGACACTGCCTACGAGCAGTACTTC,CASSYRDTAYEQYF
TRBD2,TRBV10-3,NA,TRBJ2-1,TGTGCCATCAGTGAGGGTAGTAGCGGGGACTACAATGAGCAGTTCTTC,CAISEGSSGDYNEQFF
NA,TRBV11-2,NA,TRBJ2-5,TGTGCCAGCAGAGAACATTCGGGATGGGGGACACAGTACTTC,CASREHSGWGTQYF
TRBD2,TRBV7-9,NA,TRBJ2-1,TGTGCCAGCAGCCTGCATACTAGCGGGAGCTTCTCCTACAATGAGCAGTTCTTC,CASSLHTSGSFSYNEQFF
NA,TRBV6-1,NA,TRBJ1-5,TGTGCCACCTCTTCTGGGTATAGCAATCAGCCCCAGCTTTTT,CATSSGYSNQPQLF
TRBD2,TRBV11-2,NA,TRBJ2-1,TGTGCCAGCAGCTTAGGACGCGGGGGGAGTGTGCAGTTATTC,CASSLGRGGSVQLF
NA,TRBV12-3/TRBV12-4,NA,TRBJ2-2,TGTGCCATCGAAGTATCCGGGGAGTCGTTTTTT,CAIEVSGESFF
TRBD1,TRBV20-1,NA,TRBJ1-3,TGCAGTGCTACTAGGACAGGGGGCCACTCTGGAAACACCATATATTTT,CSATRTGGHSGNTIYF
NA,TRBV11-2,many,TRBJ1-2,TGTGCCAGCAGCTACCAGGGAAGCTATGGCTACACCTTC,CASSYQGSYGYTF
NA,TRBV6-1,NA,TRBJ2-7,TGTGGCAGTAGTGACGCTTGGCGTTACGAGCAGTACTTC,CGSSDAWRYEQYF
TRBD2,TRBV6-6,NA,TRBJ2-3,TGTGCCAGTAGACCTACTAGCGGGAGTGGTGGCGACACAGATACGCAGTATTTT,CASRPTSGSGGDTDTQYF
NA,TRBV29-1,many,TRBJ1-1,TGCAGCGTTGAAGGCGGGTGGCTGAACACTGAAGCTTTCTTT,CSVEGGWLNTEAFF
NA,TRBV5-5,NA,TRBJ2-5,TGCGCCAGCAGCCCATTGGGGGTCGGGGGAGAGACCCAGTACTTC,CASSPLGVGGETQYF
TRBD1,TRBV11-2,NA,TRBJ1-1,TGTGCCAGCAGCACTCAGGGGGACAATGAAGCTTTCTTT,CASSTQGDNEAFF
NA,TRBV30,few,TRBJ1-4,TGTGCCTGGAGTGTACAGGGCACTGCAACTAATGAAAAACTGTTTTTT,CAWSVQGTATNEKLFF
NA,TRBV6-5,NA,TRBJ1-2,TGTGCCAGCGGACGAGGGTGGGGGACCTATGGCTACACCTTC,CASGRGWGTYGYTF
TRBD1,TRBV6-1,NA,TRBJ1-1,TGTGCCAGCAGTCTATTTACCCCCGGGACAGGGCCTGAAGCTTTCTTT,CASSLFTPGTGPEAFF
NA,TRBV4-1,NA,TRBJ1-4,TGCGCCAGCAGCCGGAACTCAGGGCTTTTAGTCGAAAAACTGTTTTTT,CASSRNSGLLVEKLFF
NA,TRBV5-6,few,TRBJ2-1,TGTGCCAGCAGCTTGGTGCAGGGTGGGTACAATGAGCAGTTCTTC,CASSLVQGGYNEQFF
TRBD2,TRBV12-3/TRBV12-4,few,TRBJ2-1,TGTGCCAGCAGTTTTCTAGCGGGACACAATGAGCAGTTCTTC,CASSFLAGHNEQFF
TRBD1,TRBV14,few,TRBJ1-1,TGTGCCAGCAGCCAAGGGACAGGGGGAGAGGACACTGAAGCTTTCTTT,CASSQGTGGEDTEAFF
NA,TRBV24-1,NA,TRBJ2-3,TGTGCCACCAGTGATTACCTTAGACATTCCGTGGATACGCAGTATTTT,CATSDYLRHSVDTQYF
NA,TRBV12-3/TRBV12-4,many,TRBJ2-3,TGTGCCAGCAGTTTAGCTCTAGTCTCAGATACGCAGTATTTT,CASSLALVSDTQYF
NA,TRBV11-2,NA,TRBJ1-1,TGTGCCACCAGTTCCCGACTGGATTCTGAAGCTTTCTTT,CATSSRLDSEAFF
TRBD1,TRBV7-8,NA,TRBJ1-1,TGTGCCAGCAGCGCCGGACAGGGGAACACTGAAGCTCTCTTT,CASSAGQGNTEALF
NA,TRBV7-9,few,TRBJ2-7,TGTGCCAGCAGCTCCCAAGGCGGTATCGGCGAGCAGTACTTC,CASSSQGGIGEQYF
NA,TRBV29-1,NA,TRBJ2-7,TGCAGCGTTATCGTCGGGGGTGGTCCCGAGCAGTACTTC,CSVIVGGGPEQYF
NA,TRBV28,NA,TRBJ2-7,TGTGCCAGCAGTTTAACCGGGTTCGAGCAGTACTTC,CASSLTGFEQYF
NA,TRBV5-1,NA,TRBJ2-7,TGCGCCAGCAGGCGGAAGGACGGCTCCTACGAGCAGTACTTC,CASRRKDGSYEQYF
NA,TRBV2,NA,TRBJ2-1,TGTGCCAGTAGGGGAGGAGGACTTAGCTCCTACAATGAGCAGTTCTTC,CASRGGGLSSYNEQFF
NA,TRBV7-8,NA,TRBJ2-1,TGTGCCAGCAGCGTAGCCAACCACCGACCTAAGCAGTTCTTC,CASSVANHRPKQFF
NA,TRBV5-1,NA,TRBJ2-5,TGCGCCAGCAGCCTCCAGGGTGTGGTGACACAAGAGACCCAGTACTTC,CASSLQGVVTQETQYF
NA,TRBV5-1,NA,TRBJ1-2,TGCGCCAGCAGCTGGGTGGCAACCTATGGCTACGCCTTC,CASSWVATYGYAF